These 29 T cell receptor beta chains came from one sample sequenced in a study of T-cell memory formation after mild COVID-19. TCRdb used MiXCR to reprocess the 5' RACE reads, holding one entry per CDR3 protein. The data contain some 120,000 distinct CDR3 sequences, 15% to 20% of them singletons. The specimen sequenced was PBMCs or a T cell subset sorted from them (not recorded which). These receptors were collected from a young man who had mild COVID-19 (a few samples of this study predate the infection). Cell type and time point are not known.

The chain is built from TRBV7-8 and TRBJ2-3; 8 bases fit TRBD1. V was clipped by 5 bases and J by 0 bases; unmatched bases: 7. This CDR3 has 16 residues. Germline V CDR1 and CDR2: SGHVS, FQNEAQ. For the CDR3, the DNA is TGTGCCAGCAGCAAGCGGACAGGGACTAGCACAGATACGCAGTATTTT. As protein: CASSKRTGTSTDTQYF.

Turning to this clonotype: This may be a read error: a much more frequent sequence differs by one nucleotide. This chain connects TRBV5-5 to TRBJ2-3; D is perhaps TRBD1 (5 bases). Germline V gives CDR1 SGHKS, CDR2 YYEKEE (reference sequence). This CDR3 comprises 15 residues. CDR3 protein: CASSSRGRFTGTQYF. The DNA for the CDR3 is TGTGCCAGCAGCTCCCGCGGCAGGTTCACAGGTACGCAGTATTTT.

The chain couples TRBV6-5 to TRBJ2-3, with D unclear. Trimming left V 6 bases short and J 1 base short, with 11 bases between. Looked up from germline, CDR1 is MNHEY and CDR2 is SVGAGI. This CDR3 has 14 amino acids. The CDR3 DNA reads TGTGCCAGCAGCCCCACCTGGGGCACAGATACGCAGTATTTT. This codes for CASSPTWGTDTQYF.

This clonotype was observed many times. V is TRBV6-1 and J is TRBJ2-4; D may match TRBD1 or TRBD2 (5 bases each). The CDR3 contains 17 residues. The germline V gene encodes CDR1 MNHNS and CDR2 SASEGT. V lost 4 bases and J 0 bases, leaving 16 bases between the germline ends. CDR3 sequence reads: CASSGAVRGLAKNIQYF. The CDR3 region has the DNA TGTGCCAGCAGTGGCGCTGTCCGGGGCCTAGCCAAAAACATTCAGTACTTC.

In its sample, this clonotype was seen a few times. The chain uses TRBV27 and TRBJ2-3, with 9 positions matching TRBD2. J was trimmed by 2 bases and V by 3 bases; bases with no gene match: 3. There are 15 residues in the CDR3. Per germline, CDR1 MNHEY and CDR2 SMNVEV (reference sequence). The CDR3 reads CASSLQRGVTDTQYF. CDR3 bases: TGTGCCAGCAGTTTGCAGCGGGGGGTCACAGATACGCAGTATTTT.

A few counts support this clonotype. V and J are TRBV4-3 and TRBJ2-1, with 7 bases matching TRBD1. The CDR3 has 14 amino acids. The ends lost 3 bases at V and 6 bases at J; junction bases unmatched: 5. The germline gives CDR1 LGHNA, CDR2 YSLEER. The CDR3 coding sequence is TGCGCCAGCAGCCATGACAGGGTTGCCAATGAGCAGTTCTTC. Protein product: CASSHDRVANEQFF.

The table lists this clonotype with a few counts. The chain couples TRBV23-1 to TRBJ1-5; D is unclear. TRBV23-1 is an ORF, with its function uncertain. Between the trimmed V and J ends, which lost 4 bases and 4 bases, there was a span of 20 bases. There are 17 residues in the CDR3. The DNA for the CDR3 is TGCGCCAGCAGTCCCGGGATCGGCAGGTCTGGTAATCAGCCCCAGCATTTT. Protein product: CASSPGIGRSGNQPQHF.

This clonotype appeared a few times. This chain links TRBV27 with TRBJ1-6, with 7 bases fitting TRBD1. Germline V CDR1 and CDR2: MNHEY, SMNVEV (reference sequence). J was trimmed by 9 bases and V by 5 bases; bases with no gene match: 7. The CDR3 spans 14 residues. The CDR3 bases are TGTGCCAGCAGTGCTCACAGGGGTCGTTCACCCCTCCACTTT. Protein product: CASSAHRGRSPLHF.

The CDR3 here is CSARAGTGGNQPQHF. The CDR3 DNA sequence: TGCAGCGCCCGGGCCGGGACAGGGGGGAATCAGCCCCAGCATTTT. The rearrangement links TRBV29-1 to TRBJ1-5; 11 nucleotides agree with TRBD1. The trim removed 7 bases at V and 4 bases at J, leaving 9 bases unmatched. Germline V lookup: CDR1 SQVTM, CDR2 ANQGSEA. There are 15 residues in the CDR3.

The chain links TRBV30 to TRBJ2-5; D is perhaps TRBD2 (5 bases). V lost 2 bases, J lost 0 bases, and 7 bases lay in between. Per the germline V gene, CDR1 is GTSNPN and CDR2 is SVGIG (reference sequence). This CDR3 comprises 13 residues. CDR3 DNA sequence: TGTGCCTGGAGTCGAGGGAACCAAGAGACCCAGTACTTC. Protein: CAWSRGNQETQYF.

The rearrangement joins TRBV5-1 to TRBJ2-7, with D perhaps assigned TRBD1 or TRBD2 (5 bases each). With 4 bases removed from V and 2 bases from J, the gap between germline ends came to 19 bases. This CDR3 is 16 amino acids long. The V gene's germline CDR1 is SGHRS and CDR2 YFSETQ. The CDR3 DNA reads as TGCGCCAGCAGCGGCTCCGGGGCGAAGGTGACCTACGAGCAGTACGTC. Protein: CASSGSGAKVTYEQYV.

There are a few counts of this clonotype. The V and J genes are TRBV20-1 and TRBJ2-3, with 12 bases matching TRBD2. Germline assignment: CDR1 DFQATT and CDR2 SNEGSKA (reference sequence). V dropped 3 bases and J dropped 0; count of bases not matched to a gene: 10. This CDR3 is built from 18 residues. The chain's CDR3 is CSARESYLAGGSTDTQYF. The CDR3 coding sequence is TGCAGTGCTAGGGAATCCTACCTAGCGGGGGGGAGCACAGATACGCAGTATTTT.

In this sample, this clonotype turned up many times. The genes are TRBV5-1 and TRBJ2-1; 8 bases are shared with TRBD2. V shed 4 bases and J 6 bases; nucleotides not matched to a gene: 9. Germline lookup yields CDR1 SGHRS and CDR2 YFSETQ. The CDR3 is 15 residues long. The CDR3 nucleotides read TGCGCCAGCAGCCACGACTGGGCGGGGGGCAATGAGCAGTTCTTC. It is translated as CASSHDWAGGNEQFF.

A few counts support this clonotype. The DNA of the CDR3 is TGTGCCACCAGCAGTGCGTCTTCTGAAGCTTTCTTT. Its translation is CATSSASSEAFF. J is TRBJ1-1 and V is TRBV15; the D is unclear. Germline values: CDR1 LNHNV, CDR2 YYDKDF (reference sequence). The CDR3 loop spans 12 amino acids. Trimming took off 3 bases at V and 6 bases at J, with 8 bases between the two ends.

The chain recombines TRBV11-3 with TRBJ2-7; unclear D gene. Deletions cut 0 bases from V and 8 bases from J, with 8 bases between. Germline CDR1 is SGHNT and CDR2 is YENEEA. This CDR3 comprises 12 residues. The CDR3 nucleotides are TGTGCCAGCAGCTTAGAAGGAGAAAAGCAGTACTTC. This encodes CASSLEGEKQYF.

The rearrangement links TRBV20-1 to TRBJ2-7, with TRBD2 as a possible D gene (8 bases). This CDR3 has 13 amino acids. V was trimmed by 4 bases and J by 7 bases, leaving 17 bases between them. CDR1 and CDR2 (germline): DFQATT, SNEGSKA (reference sequence). CDR3 DNA: TGCAGTGCTACCTACAGGGGACTAGGAGAGCAGTACTTC. This translates into CSATYRGLGEQYF.

The chain links TRBV12-3 or TRBV12-4 to TRBJ1-1, with TRBD1 as a possible D gene (5 bases). This CDR3 contains 18 residues. V was clipped by 5 bases and J by 4 bases, with 26 bases between them. CDR3 DNA: TGTGCCAGCAGTCCATATCAGGACGGAACACTTAGGGGCACTGAAGCTTTCTTT. Translated, it gives CASSPYQDGTLRGTEAFF.

This clonotype has only a few counts. The chain joins TRBV30 to TRBJ1-6; D not resolved. V was cut by 0 bases and J by 7 bases, with 13 bases left in between. Germline CDR1 reads GTSNPN; CDR2 reads SVGIG (reference sequence). The CDR3 has 15 residues. The CDR3 region has the DNA TGTGCCTGGAGTGTACCTGAAATCGGGAATTCACCCCTCCACTTT. The encoded protein is CAWSVPEIGNSPLHF.

This clonotype was counted between two and nine times. The genes are TRBV23-1 and TRBJ2-3; the match to TRBD1 covers 8 bases. TRBV23-1 is sorted into the ORF group, with uncertain function. The length of the CDR3 is 15 residues. Losses at the gene ends were 8 bases for V and 7 bases for J; bases not matched to a gene: 14. The CDR3: CASQFPGQADYTQYF. The CDR3, as DNA: TGCGCCAGCCAATTTCCGGGACAGGCCGATTATACGCAGTATTTT.

The chain combines TRBV6-2 or TRBV6-3 with TRBJ2-3; 10 nucleotides agree with TRBD1. This CDR3 has 13 residues. The germline gives CDR1 MNHEY, CDR2 SVGEGT. V shed 6 bases and J 4 bases; nucleotides not matched to a gene: 1. DNA for the CDR3: TGTGCCAGCAGGGACAGGGGGGCAGATACGCAGTATTTT. This gives the protein CASRDRGADTQYF.

This clonotype was seen a handful of times. This chain uses TRBV5-1 with TRBJ1-1; 10 positions match TRBD1. Unmatched junction bases numbered 4, after V lost 2 bases and J lost 3 bases. The CDR3 has 15 residues. Germline lookup yields CDR1 SGHRS and CDR2 YFSETQ. The DNA for the CDR3 is TGCGCCAGCAGCTTAGGACAGGGGGGAGACACTGAAGCTTTCTTT. It translates to CASSLGQGGDTEAFF.

A few counts support this clonotype. The chain couples TRBV29-1 to TRBJ2-1, with D perhaps matching TRBD1 or TRBD2 (5 bases each). Trimming took 7 bases from V and 9 from J, leaving 19 bases between them. This CDR3 contains 13 residues. The germline gives CDR1 SQVTM, CDR2 ANQGSEA. CDR3 DNA sequence: TGCAGCGCCGGACTCGCAGGGACCGGTGAGCAGTTCTTC. Its translation is CSAGLAGTGEQFF.

This clonotype was counted only a few times. This rearrangement joins TRBV12-3 or TRBV12-4 to TRBJ1-5; unclear D gene. V was trimmed by 6 bases and J by 4 bases, leaving 13 bases between them. This CDR3 has 14 residues. CDR3 sequence: CASSSQAINQPQHF. In nucleotides, the CDR3 is TGTGCCAGCAGCTCCCAGGCCATAAATCAGCCCCAGCATTTT.

This clonotype was detected a few times. The V call is TRBV6-6, the J call TRBJ1-2; no reliable D call. The ends were cut back, 0 bases at V and 14 bases at J, with 13 bases in the middle. The CDR3 extends over 12 amino acids. CDR1 and CDR2 from the germline V gene are MNHNY and SVGAGI (reference sequence). CDR3 sequence reads: CASSYSDAQRTF. CDR3 bases: TGTGCCAGCAGTTACTCGGACGCCCAAAGGACCTTC.

The genes are TRBV5-1 and TRBJ2-5; a weak D match, TRBD2 (6 bases). The CDR3 totals 15 residues. Germline V lookup: CDR1 SGHRS, CDR2 YFSETQ. Trimming took off 5 bases at V and 2 bases at J, with 16 bases between the two ends. The CDR3 is CASSWAGRLQETQYF. The DNA for the CDR3 is TGCGCCAGCAGTTGGGCGGGGCGTTTGCAAGAGACCCAGTACTTC.

This clonotype appeared many times. The chain has TRBV6-6 and TRBJ1-5; D is ambiguous. The ends were cut back, 6 bases at V and 6 bases at J, with 9 bases in the middle. The CDR3 runs to 12 residues. Germline V CDR1 and CDR2: MNHNY, SVGAGI (reference sequence). CDR3 sequence: CASSLDTQPQHF. CDR3 nucleotide sequence: TGTGCCAGCAGCCTCGACACTCAGCCCCAGCATTTT.

This chain links TRBV20-1 with TRBJ2-7; no clear D. Germline loops: CDR1 DFQATT, CDR2 SNEGSKA (reference sequence). The V and J ends lost 0 bases and 0 bases respectively, with 9 bases between them. The CDR3 runs 14 residues. This CDR3 reads CSARDNLDSYEQYF. DNA for the CDR3: TGCAGTGCTAGAGATAACCTAGACTCCTACGAGCAGTACTTC.

The rearrangement links TRBV9 to TRBJ2-5, with TRBD1 matching over 10 bases. Trimming cost V 3 bases and J 5 bases; bases outside gene matches: 4. Germline CDR1 SGDLS, CDR2 YYNGEE. There are 14 residues in the CDR3. The CDR3 region has the DNA TGTGCCAGCAGCGGGGACAGGGGTTTCGAGACCCAGTACTTC. Protein product: CASSGDRGFETQYF.

V gene TRBV10-2 combines with J gene TRBJ2-7; 13 positions match TRBD2. The V gene's germline CDR1 is WSHSY and CDR2 SAAADI. V trimming: 6 bases; J trimming: 2 bases; junction bases outside the gene matches: 4. The CDR3 sequence is 15 residues long. CDR3 region: CASRTLAGGTYEQYF. CDR3 nucleotides: TGCGCCAGCAGAACACTAGCGGGGGGGACCTACGAGCAGTACTTC.